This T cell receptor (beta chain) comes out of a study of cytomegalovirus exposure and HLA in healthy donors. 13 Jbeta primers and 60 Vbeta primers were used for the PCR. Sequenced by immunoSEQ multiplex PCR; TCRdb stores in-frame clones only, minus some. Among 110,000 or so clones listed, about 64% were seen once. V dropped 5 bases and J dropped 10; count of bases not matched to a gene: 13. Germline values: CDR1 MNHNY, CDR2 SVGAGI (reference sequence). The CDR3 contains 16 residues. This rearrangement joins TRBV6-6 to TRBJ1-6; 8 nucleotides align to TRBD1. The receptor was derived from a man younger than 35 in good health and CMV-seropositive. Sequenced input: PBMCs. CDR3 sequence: CASSTPWTGTWSPLHF. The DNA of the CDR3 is TGTGCCAGCAGTACGCCCTGGACAGGGACGTGGTCACCCCTCCACTTT.